This entry is about one T cell receptor (beta chain). Its specificity is not known. These data originate in a study of vaccination and CD4 T cells after COVID-19. Study information: Each post-COVID sample was drawn after diagnosis, and the median interval was approximately 92 days (range 35 to 161).

Sequencing of cultured CD4+ T cell DNA used the Oncomine TCR Beta short-read assay. TCRdb redid the calling of the PCR reads with MiXCR, one entry per CDR3 protein. The sample shows about 19,000 distinct CDR3 sequences, roughly 55% of them seen only once. The CDR3 spans 13 residues. The germline V and J ends were trimmed by 7 bases and 0 bases, with 9 bases remaining between them. Noted treatment: roughly 10-day PBMC culture with coronavirus spike peptide pools or control peptides (ViraFEST assay). The culture of around 2.2 million PBMCs per well included 9.5 to 10 IU/ml IL-2 and about 11 ug/ml peptide pools.

Sequencing used CD4+ T cells from blood, cultured in vitro. This sequence was found in a human donor who had recovered from COVID-19. The chain recombines TRBV12-3 or TRBV12-4 with TRBJ1-1, with unresolved D. The CDR3: CASTLEMNTEAFF. The CDR3 DNA is TGTGCCAGCACCTTGGAGATGAACACTGAAGCTTTCTTT.